One sample yielded the 18 T cell receptor beta chains listed below, sequenced in a study of T-cell reconstitution after alpha-beta-depleted transplantation in children. Unique molecular identifiers were incorporated into the prepared TCRbeta library. TCRdb re-analysed the PCR reads in MiXCR, keeping a single row per CDR3 protein. The sample includes more than 500,000 distinct CDR3 sequences, 10% to 12% seen only once; the top ten take 14%. Sequencing used PBMCs, mostly from graft donor cells, obtained 180 days after TCRalphabeta/CD19-depleted stem cell transplant. Receptors originate from a female patient under 10 years old who had a stem cell transplant for aplastic anemia, so the T cells may come from the graft donor.

The rearrangement joins TRBV9 to TRBJ2-3; TRBD2 matches 15 bases. Germline CDR1 is SGDLS and CDR2 is YYNGEE. Trimming removed 3 bases from V and 7 bases from J; junction bases left unmatched: 12. The CDR3 covers 18 residues. This chain's CDR3 is CASSAKGLAGGSANTQYF. CDR3 DNA sequence: TGTGCCAGCAGCGCGAAGGGACTAGCGGGAGGTTCGGCAAATACGCAGTATTTT. The variable domain in full, completed from reference TRBV9 and TRBJ2-3, reads DSGVTQTPKHLITATGQRVTLRCSPRSGDLSVYWYQQSLDQGLQFLIQYYNGEERAKGNILERFSAQQFPDLHSELNLSSLELGDSALYFCASSAKGLAGGSANTQYFGPGTRLTVL.

The gene calls are TRBV7-2 and TRBJ2-7, with 7 bases aligning to TRBD2. From germline, CDR1 is SGHTA and CDR2 FQGNSA. Unmatched junction bases numbered 11, after V lost 2 bases and J lost 4 bases. The CDR3 contains 16 residues. The CDR3 here is CASSLPGLVYRYEQYF. In DNA, the CDR3 is TGTGCCAGCAGCTTACCAGGACTAGTCTACCGGTACGAGCAGTACTTC.

This clonotype was observed a few times. The V gene is TRBV6-2 or TRBV6-3, the J gene TRBJ2-7; TRBD2 aligns across 10 bases. The CDR3 runs to 21 residues. V shed 2 bases, J shed 3 bases, and the junction held 22 bases outside the gene matches. Germline assignment: CDR1 MNHEY and CDR2 SVGEGT. For the CDR3, the DNA is TGTGCCAGCAGTTACCCGAGGGAGCGGGAGGGCGGTTTTCGCACTGACTACGAGCAGTACGTC. Protein product: CASSYPREREGGFRTDYEQYV.

The gene calls are TRBV7-9 and TRBJ2-3; TRBD2 agrees at 7 bases. The CDR3 is made up of 17 amino acids. Germline CDR1 and CDR2: SEHNR and FQNEAQ (reference sequence). Trimming cost V 5 bases and J 5 bases; bases outside gene matches: 16. Here the CDR3 reads CASSGQGTIVHGDTQYF. The CDR3 region has the DNA TGTGCCAGCAGCGGTCAAGGGACTATCGTGCATGGAGATACGCAGTATTTT.

The chain's CDR3 is CATSIAGTGSYEQYF. In nucleotides, the CDR3 is TGTGCCACCAGCATTGCCGGGACAGGGTCCTACGAGCAGTACTTC. This rearrangement joins TRBV15 to TRBJ2-7; 9 nucleotides match TRBD1. Germline CDR1 reads LNHNV; CDR2 reads YYDKDF (reference sequence). Losses at the gene ends were 4 bases for V and 1 base for J; bases not matched to a gene: 5. The CDR3 is 15 residues long.

V usage is TRBV6-5 and J usage is TRBJ1-1; 7 bases fit TRBD1. V lost 0 bases, J lost 3 bases, and 7 bases stayed unmatched. From germline, CDR1 is MNHEY and CDR2 SVGAGI. The length of the CDR3 is 16 residues. In DNA form, the CDR3 reads TGTGCCAGCAGTTACTCATGGGTCCAGGGGGACACTGAAGCTTTCTTT. It is translated as CASSYSWVQGDTEAFF.

The rearrangement joins TRBV7-3 to TRBJ2-1, with 9 bases fitting TRBD2. Germline CDR1 and CDR2: SGHTA and FQGTGA. The CDR3 loop spans 16 amino acids. Trimming took 6 bases from V and 0 from J; bases not matched to a gene: 6. The CDR3 here is CASSASGTHSYNEQFF. The CDR3 bases are TGTGCCAGCAGTGCTAGCGGGACCCACTCCTACAATGAGCAGTTCTTC.

This clonotype came up a few times. V usage is TRBV27 and J usage is TRBJ2-2; possible D gene TRBD1, 6 bases. Trimming cost V 4 bases and J 4 bases, with 13 bases left between them. The germline gives CDR1 MNHEY, CDR2 SMNVEV (reference sequence). The CDR3 runs 15 residues. CDR3 protein: CASSWAGTPTGELFF. As DNA, the CDR3 is TGTGCCAGCAGTTGGGCCGGGACACCCACCGGGGAGCTGTTTTTT.

This clonotype was recorded a few times. The V gene is TRBV28, the J gene TRBJ2-7; TRBD1 might be the D (5 bases). V was trimmed by 6 bases and J by 6 bases, leaving 15 bases between them. The CDR3 has 13 residues. Germline CDR1 MDHEN, CDR2 SYDVKM. Here the CDR3 reads CASSTPPGCEQYF. CDR3 DNA: TGTGCCAGCAGCACACCTCCAGGGTGCGAGCAGTACTTC.

This clonotype was observed a few times. The CDR3 DNA is TGTGCTAGTGGTTTGGCCCCTACGGGACAGTGGAACACTGAAGCTTTCTTT. This encodes CASGLAPTGQWNTEAFF. This chain uses TRBV12-5 with TRBJ1-1; 7 nucleotides agree with TRBD1. The CDR3 length is 17 residues. The ends lost 1 base at V and 1 base at J; junction bases unmatched: 9. Germline CDR1 and CDR2: LGHNT and FRNRAP. The full variable domain, rest sourced from reference TRBV12-5 and TRBJ1-1, is DARVTQTPRHKVTEMGQEVTMRCQPILGHNTVFWYRQTMMQGLELLAYFRNRAPLDDSGMPKDRFSAEMPDATLATLKIQPSEPRDSAVYFCASGLAPTGQWNTEAFFGQGTRLTVV.

This clonotype was seen only a few times. The chain uses TRBV4-3 and TRBJ2-3; D is perhaps TRBD2 (5 bases). Trimming cost V 3 bases and J 5 bases, with 12 bases left between them. This CDR3 is built from 14 residues. The V gene's germline CDR1 is LGHNA and CDR2 YSLEER. The CDR3: CASSHLLEGDTQYF. CDR3 DNA: TGCGCCAGCAGCCACCTCTTAGAGGGAGATACGCAGTATTTT.

The chain uses TRBV14 and TRBJ2-1, with no clear D. From germline, CDR1 is SGHDN and CDR2 FVKESK. V lost 0 bases to trimming and J lost 10 bases, with 7 bases between them. The CDR3 loop spans 12 amino acids. CDR3 in DNA: TGTGCCAGCAGCCAAGATAGGTTCGAGCAGTTCTTC. Translation gives CASSQDRFEQFF.

This clonotype was counted only a few times. This chain uses TRBV11-2 with TRBJ1-2, with TRBD1 matching over 7 bases. The V and J ends lost 1 base and 4 bases, in that order; junction bases with no gene match: 6. This CDR3 is built from 15 residues. Germline V gene lookup returns CDR1 SGHAT and CDR2 FQNNGV. CDR3 coding DNA: TGTGCCAGCAGCTTAGGGATCGACAGGGTCTATGGCTACACCTTC. Translated, it gives CASSLGIDRVYGYTF.

The chain uses TRBV20-1 and TRBJ2-1, with a possible D match to TRBD2 (5 bases). Trimming cost V 8 bases and J 1 base, with 9 bases left between them. This CDR3 is 12 amino acids long. Germline V gives CDR1 DFQATT, CDR2 SNEGSKA (reference sequence). The CDR3 DNA is TGCAGTTTAGCGATATCCTACAATGAGCAGTTCTTC. This sequence encodes CSLAISYNEQFF.

This clonotype was counted a few times. The chain has TRBV3-1 and TRBJ2-7; no definite D call. The CDR3 is made up of 17 amino acids. Trimming removed 4 bases from V and 0 bases from J, with 19 bases in between. In germline, CDR1 is LGHDT, CDR2 YNNKEL (reference sequence). The CDR3 sequence is CASSPLRRLGTSYEQYF. The DNA for the CDR3 is TGTGCCAGCAGCCCCCTACGGCGACTCGGAACCTCCTACGAGCAGTACTTC.

The J gene is TRBJ1-1, the V gene TRBV20-1; 7 bases line up with TRBD1. This CDR3 contains 15 residues. J was trimmed by 4 bases and V by 5 bases; bases with no gene match: 13. Germline V gene sequence: CDR1 DFQATT, CDR2 SNEGSKA (reference sequence). CDR3 nucleotides: TGCAGTGCTTATAGGGACAGCTTGGGATTCACTGAAGCTTTCTTT. It translates to CSAYRDSLGFTEAFF.

This clonotype was detected only a few times. The chain combines TRBV5-1 with TRBJ1-3, with 9 nucleotides matching TRBD1. The germline gives CDR1 SGHRS, CDR2 YFSETQ. The junction had 3 bases not matched to a gene; V was cut back by 5 bases and J by 0 bases. The CDR3 spans 15 residues. CDR3 residues: CASRGQGISGNTIYF. In DNA form, the CDR3 reads TGCGCCAGCAGGGGACAGGGAATCTCTGGAAACACCATATATTTT.

This clonotype has only a few counts. The chain links TRBV7-2 to TRBJ2-1; D is uncertain. The V and J ends lost 2 bases and 4 bases respectively, with 12 bases between them. In germline, CDR1 is SGHTA, CDR2 FQGNSA. The CDR3 extends over 15 amino acids. The CDR3 region is CASSLIDLWYNEQFF. The DNA for the CDR3 is TGTGCCAGCAGCTTAATAGATTTATGGTACAATGAGCAGTTCTTC.